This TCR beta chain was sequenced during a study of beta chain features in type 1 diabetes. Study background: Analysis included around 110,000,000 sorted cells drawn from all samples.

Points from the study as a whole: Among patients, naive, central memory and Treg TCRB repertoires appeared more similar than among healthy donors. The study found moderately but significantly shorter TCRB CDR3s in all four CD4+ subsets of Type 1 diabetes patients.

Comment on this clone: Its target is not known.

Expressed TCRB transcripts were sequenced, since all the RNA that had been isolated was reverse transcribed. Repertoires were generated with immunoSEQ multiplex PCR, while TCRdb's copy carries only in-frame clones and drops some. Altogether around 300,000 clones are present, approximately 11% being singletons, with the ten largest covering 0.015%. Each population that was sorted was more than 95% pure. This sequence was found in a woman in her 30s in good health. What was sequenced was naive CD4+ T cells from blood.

The CDR3 region is CSVGQGGLGETQYF. In nucleotides, the CDR3 is TGCAGCGTCGGACAGGGTGGCCTTGGGGAGACCCAGTACTTC. The chain has TRBV29-1 and TRBJ2-5; 8 bases are a match to TRBD1. The CDR3 runs 14 residues. Per germline, CDR1 SQVTM and CDR2 ANQGSEA. V was clipped by 6 bases and J by 5 bases; unmatched bases: 11.